The sequence of this T cell receptor (beta chain) was determined in a study of identical twins. This CDR3 spans 14 amino acids. Germline CDR1 reads SQVTM; CDR2 reads ANQGSEA. Trimming took 2 bases from V and 10 from J; bases not matched to a gene: 13. TCRdb used MiXCR to reprocess the 5' RACE reads, holding one entry per CDR3 protein. The repertoire holds 1.5 million to 2 million distinct CDR3 sequences, with about 31% as singletons. The sample holds one count of this clonotype. Sequencing used cord blood. The chain recombines TRBV29-1 with TRBJ2-7; 8 bases align to TRBD1. The receptor was isolated from a newborn girl in good health. The CDR3: CSVENGQGLEAQYF. The CDR3 nucleotides are TGCAGCGTTGAAAATGGACAGGGTTTAGAGGCCCAGTACTTC.